The clone carrying this TCR beta chain was seen just once. The data belong to a study of T cell changes during pregnancy in multiple sclerosis. V dropped 1 base and J dropped 7; count of bases not matched to a gene: 9. The CDR3 runs to 17 residues. Germline assignment: CDR1 SEHNR and CDR2 FQNEAQ (reference sequence). Generated by immunoSEQ multiplex PCR, the TCRdb table keeps only in-frame clones and is missing some. The sample yields over 45,000 clones, more than 85% seen once. This TCR came from a female donor in good health, enrolled as a control in a pregnancy study. This material consisted of peripheral blood, taken in the third trimester of pregnancy. The V gene is TRBV7-9, the J gene TRBJ2-2; 10 bases line up with TRBD1. The CDR3 is CASSLDQGQGNGGELFF. CDR3 in DNA: TGTGCCAGCAGCTTAGATCAGGGACAGGGGAACGGCGGGGAGCTGTTTTTT.